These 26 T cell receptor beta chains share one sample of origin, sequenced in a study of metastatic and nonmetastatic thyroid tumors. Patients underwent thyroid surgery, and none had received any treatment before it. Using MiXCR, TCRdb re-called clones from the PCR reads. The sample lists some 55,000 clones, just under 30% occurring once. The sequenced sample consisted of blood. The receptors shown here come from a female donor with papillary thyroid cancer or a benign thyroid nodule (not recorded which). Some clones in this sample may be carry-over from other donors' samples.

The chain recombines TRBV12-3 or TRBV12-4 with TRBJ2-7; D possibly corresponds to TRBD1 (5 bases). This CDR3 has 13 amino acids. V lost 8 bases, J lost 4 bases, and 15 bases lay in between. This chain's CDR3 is CASGAANTYEQYF. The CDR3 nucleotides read TGTGCCAGCGGGGCCGCTAATACGTACGAGCAGTACTTC.

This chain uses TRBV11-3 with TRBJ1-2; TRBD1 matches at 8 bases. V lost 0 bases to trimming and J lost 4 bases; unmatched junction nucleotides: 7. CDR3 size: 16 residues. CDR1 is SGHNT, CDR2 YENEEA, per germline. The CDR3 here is CASSLDGTGRGYGYTF. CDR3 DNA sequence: TGTGCCAGCAGCTTAGACGGGACAGGCAGGGGCTATGGCTACACCTTC. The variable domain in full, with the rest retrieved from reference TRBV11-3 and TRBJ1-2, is EAGVVQSPRYKIIEKKQPVAFWCNPISGHNTLYWYLQNLGQGPELLIRYENEEAVDDSQLPKDRFSAERLKGVDSTLKIQPAELGDSAVYLCASSLDGTGRGYGYTFGSGTRLTVV.

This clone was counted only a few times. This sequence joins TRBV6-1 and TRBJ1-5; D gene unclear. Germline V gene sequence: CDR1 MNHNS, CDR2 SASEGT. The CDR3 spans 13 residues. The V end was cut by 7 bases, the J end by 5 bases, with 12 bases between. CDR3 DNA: TGTGCCAGCAATCCACAGCCTCATCAGCCCCAGCATTTT. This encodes CASNPQPHQPQHF.

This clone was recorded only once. The CDR3 DNA reads TGTGCCAGCAGCTTAGGCAGGTCGGGCGAGCAGTACTTC. Translation: CASSLGRSGEQYF. This rearrangement joins TRBV11-2 to TRBJ2-7; D call uncertain. Between the trimmed V and J ends, which lost 1 base and 6 bases, there was a span of 10 bases. Per germline, CDR1 SGHAT and CDR2 FQNNGV. The CDR3 sequence is 13 residues long.

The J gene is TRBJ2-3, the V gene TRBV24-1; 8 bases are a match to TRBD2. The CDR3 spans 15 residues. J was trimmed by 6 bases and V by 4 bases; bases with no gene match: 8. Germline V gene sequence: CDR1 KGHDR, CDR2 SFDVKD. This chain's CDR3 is CATSDMAGGSDTQYF. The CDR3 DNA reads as TGTGCCACCAGTGACATGGCGGGGGGATCGGATACGCAGTATTTT.

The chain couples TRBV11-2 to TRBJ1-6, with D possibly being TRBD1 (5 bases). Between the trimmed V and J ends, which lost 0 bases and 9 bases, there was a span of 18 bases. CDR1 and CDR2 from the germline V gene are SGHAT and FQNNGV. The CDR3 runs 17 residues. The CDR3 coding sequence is TGTGCCAGCAGCTTAGAAGGGGCGGGGTTGGTTGGTTCACCCCTCCACTTT. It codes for CASSLEGAGLVGSPLHF.

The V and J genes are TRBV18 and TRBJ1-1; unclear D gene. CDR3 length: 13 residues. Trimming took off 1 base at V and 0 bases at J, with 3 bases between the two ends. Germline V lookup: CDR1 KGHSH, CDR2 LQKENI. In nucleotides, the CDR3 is TGTGCCAGCTCACCACATATGAACACTGAAGCTTTCTTT. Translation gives CASSPHMNTEAFF.

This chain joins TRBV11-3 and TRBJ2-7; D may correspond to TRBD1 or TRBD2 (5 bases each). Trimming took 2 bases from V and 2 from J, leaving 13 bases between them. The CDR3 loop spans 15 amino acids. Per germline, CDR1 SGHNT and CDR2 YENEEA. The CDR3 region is CASSLMGQGAYEQYF. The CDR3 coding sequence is TGTGCCAGCAGCTTAATGGGGCAGGGAGCCTACGAGCAGTACTTC.

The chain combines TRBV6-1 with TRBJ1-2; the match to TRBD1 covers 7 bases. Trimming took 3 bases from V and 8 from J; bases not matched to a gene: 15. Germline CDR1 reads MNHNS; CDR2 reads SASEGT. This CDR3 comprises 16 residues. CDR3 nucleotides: TGTGCCAGCAGTGAGAGGTTACAGGGGCGCATGGGAGGCTACACCTTC. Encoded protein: CASSERLQGRMGGYTF.

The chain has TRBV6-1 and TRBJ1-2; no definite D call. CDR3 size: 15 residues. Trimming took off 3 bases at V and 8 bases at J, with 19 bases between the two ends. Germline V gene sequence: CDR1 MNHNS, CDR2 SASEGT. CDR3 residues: CASSEEIAGFAGYTF. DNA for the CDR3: TGTGCCAGCAGTGAGGAAATTGCGGGATTTGCCGGCTACACCTTC.

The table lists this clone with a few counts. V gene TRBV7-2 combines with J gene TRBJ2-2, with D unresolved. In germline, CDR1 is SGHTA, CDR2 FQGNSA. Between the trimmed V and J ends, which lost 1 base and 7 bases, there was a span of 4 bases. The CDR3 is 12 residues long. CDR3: CASSLGHGELFF. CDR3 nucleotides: TGTGCCAGCAGCTTAGGTCACGGGGAGCTGTTTTTT.

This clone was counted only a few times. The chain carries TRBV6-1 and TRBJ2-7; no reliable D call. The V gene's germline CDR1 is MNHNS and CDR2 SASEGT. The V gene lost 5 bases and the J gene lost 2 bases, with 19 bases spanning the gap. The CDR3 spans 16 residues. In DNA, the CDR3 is TGTGCCAGCAGTCTCGGCGGCTATAACGAACCCTACGAGCAGTACTTC. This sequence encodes CASSLGGYNEPYEQYF.

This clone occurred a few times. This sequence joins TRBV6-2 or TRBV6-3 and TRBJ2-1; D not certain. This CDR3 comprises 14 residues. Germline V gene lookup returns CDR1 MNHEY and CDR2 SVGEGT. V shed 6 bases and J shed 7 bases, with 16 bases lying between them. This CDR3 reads CASRNLVLNNEQFF. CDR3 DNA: TGTGCCAGCAGGAACTTAGTCCTCAATAATGAGCAGTTCTTC.

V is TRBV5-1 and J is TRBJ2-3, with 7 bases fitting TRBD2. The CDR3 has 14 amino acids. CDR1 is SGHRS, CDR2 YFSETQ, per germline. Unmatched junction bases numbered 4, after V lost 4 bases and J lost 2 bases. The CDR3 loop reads CASSPGLFTDTQYF. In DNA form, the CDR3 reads TGCGCCAGCAGCCCGGGACTATTCACAGATACGCAGTATTTT.

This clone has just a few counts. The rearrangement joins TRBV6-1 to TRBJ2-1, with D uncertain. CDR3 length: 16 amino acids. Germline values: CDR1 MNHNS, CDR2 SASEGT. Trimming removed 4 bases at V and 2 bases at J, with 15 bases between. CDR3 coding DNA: TGTGCCAGCAGTGTGTTCGCGGTACGTGCCTACAATGAGCAGTTCTTC. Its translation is CASSVFAVRAYNEQFF.

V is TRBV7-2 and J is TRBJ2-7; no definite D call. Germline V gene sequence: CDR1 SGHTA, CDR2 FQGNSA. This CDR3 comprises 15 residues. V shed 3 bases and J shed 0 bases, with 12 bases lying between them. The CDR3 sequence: CASSFFLGSSYEQYF. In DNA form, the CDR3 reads TGTGCCAGCAGCTTTTTCTTGGGGTCCTCCTACGAGCAGTACTTC.

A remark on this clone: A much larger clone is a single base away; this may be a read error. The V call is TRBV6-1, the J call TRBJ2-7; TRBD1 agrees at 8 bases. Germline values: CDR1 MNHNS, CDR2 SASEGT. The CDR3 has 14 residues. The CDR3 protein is CASSKDRAKYEQHF. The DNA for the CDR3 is TGTGCCAGCAGTAAGGACAGGGCCAAATACGAGCAGCACTTC.

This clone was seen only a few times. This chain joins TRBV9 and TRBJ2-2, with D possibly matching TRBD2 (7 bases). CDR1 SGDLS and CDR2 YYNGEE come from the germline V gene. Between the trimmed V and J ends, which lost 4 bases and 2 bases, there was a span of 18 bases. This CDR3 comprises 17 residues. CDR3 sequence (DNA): TGTGCCAGCAGCCCTCGGGGGGCGGGAGTAAACACCGGGGAGCTGTTTTTT. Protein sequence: CASSPRGAGVNTGELFF.

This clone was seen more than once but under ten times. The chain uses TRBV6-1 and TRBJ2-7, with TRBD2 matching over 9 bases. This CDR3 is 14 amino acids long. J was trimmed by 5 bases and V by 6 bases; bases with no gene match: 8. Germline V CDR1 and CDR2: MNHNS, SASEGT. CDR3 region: CASRLSGRSDEQYF. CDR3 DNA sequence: TGTGCCAGCAGACTGAGCGGGAGGAGCGACGAGCAGTACTTC.

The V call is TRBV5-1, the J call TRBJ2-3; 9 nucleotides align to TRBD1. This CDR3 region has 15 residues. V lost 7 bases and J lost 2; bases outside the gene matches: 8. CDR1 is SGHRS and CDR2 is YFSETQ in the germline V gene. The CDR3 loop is CASLTGGAVTDTQYF. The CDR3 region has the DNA TGCGCCAGCCTTACAGGGGGCGCGGTCACAGATACGCAGTATTTT.

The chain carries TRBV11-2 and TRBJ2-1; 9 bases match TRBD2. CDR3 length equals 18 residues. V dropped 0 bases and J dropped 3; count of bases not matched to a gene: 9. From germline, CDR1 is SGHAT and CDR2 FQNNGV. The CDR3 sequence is CASSLESVAGVNYNEQFF. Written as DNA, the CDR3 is TGTGCCAGCAGCTTAGAGAGCGTAGCGGGAGTCAACTACAATGAGCAGTTCTTC. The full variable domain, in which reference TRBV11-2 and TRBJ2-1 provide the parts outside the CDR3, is EAGVAQSPRYKIIEKRQSVAFWCNPISGHATLYWYQQILGQGPKLLIQFQNNGVVDDSQLPKDRFSAERLKGVDSTLKIQPAKLEDSAVYLCASSLESVAGVNYNEQFFGPGTRLTVL.

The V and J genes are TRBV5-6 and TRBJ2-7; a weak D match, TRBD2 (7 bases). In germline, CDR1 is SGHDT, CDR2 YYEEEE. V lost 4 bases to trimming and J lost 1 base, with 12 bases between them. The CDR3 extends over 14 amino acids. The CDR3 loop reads CASSRGRGSYEQYF. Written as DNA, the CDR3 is TGTGCCAGCAGCCGGGGGCGGGGGTCCTACGAGCAGTACTTC.

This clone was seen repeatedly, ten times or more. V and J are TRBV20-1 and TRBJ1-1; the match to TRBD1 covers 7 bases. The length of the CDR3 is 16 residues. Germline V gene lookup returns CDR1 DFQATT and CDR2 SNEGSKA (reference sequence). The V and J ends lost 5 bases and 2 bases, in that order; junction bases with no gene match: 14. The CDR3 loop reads CSAYPPDRVGNTEAFF. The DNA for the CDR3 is TGCAGTGCTTACCCCCCTGACAGGGTCGGAAACACTGAAGCTTTCTTT.

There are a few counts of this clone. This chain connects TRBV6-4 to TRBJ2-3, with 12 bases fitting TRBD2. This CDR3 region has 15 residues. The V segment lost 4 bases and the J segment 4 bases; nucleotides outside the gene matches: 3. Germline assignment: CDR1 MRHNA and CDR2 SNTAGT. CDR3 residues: CASSATSGSADTQYF. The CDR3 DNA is TGTGCCAGCAGTGCGACTAGCGGGAGTGCAGATACGCAGTATTTT.

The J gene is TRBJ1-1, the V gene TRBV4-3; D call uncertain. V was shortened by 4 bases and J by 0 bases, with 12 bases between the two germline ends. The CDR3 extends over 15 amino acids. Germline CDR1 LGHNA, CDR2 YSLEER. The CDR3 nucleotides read TGCGCCAGCAGCCCCTACCTTGAATTGAACACTGAAGCTTTCTTT. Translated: CASSPYLELNTEAFF.

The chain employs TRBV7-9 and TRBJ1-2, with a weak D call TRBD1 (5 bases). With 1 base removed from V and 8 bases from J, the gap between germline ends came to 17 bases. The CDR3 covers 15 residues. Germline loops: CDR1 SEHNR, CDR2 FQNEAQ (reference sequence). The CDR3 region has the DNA TGTGCCAGCAGCTTAGGATCGGCAGGGTCGATCGGCTACACCTTC. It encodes CASSLGSAGSIGYTF.